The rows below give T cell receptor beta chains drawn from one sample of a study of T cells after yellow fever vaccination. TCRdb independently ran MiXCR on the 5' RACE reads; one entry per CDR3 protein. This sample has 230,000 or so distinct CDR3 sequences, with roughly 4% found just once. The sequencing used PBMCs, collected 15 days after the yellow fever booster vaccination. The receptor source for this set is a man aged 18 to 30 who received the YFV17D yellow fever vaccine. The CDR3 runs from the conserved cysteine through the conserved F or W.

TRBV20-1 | CSARLAGEPTDTQYF
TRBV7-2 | CASSLAPSSFYGYTF
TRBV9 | CASSGPLRGRTNTEAFF
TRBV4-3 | CASSIRPGQGEGELFF
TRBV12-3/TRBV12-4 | CASSFGPRRDTGELFF
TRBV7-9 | CASKKDGPTDTQYF
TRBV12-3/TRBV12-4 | CASSKTGGRPEAFF
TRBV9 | CASSQAGTGLYEQFF
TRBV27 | CASSFSDYNSPLHF
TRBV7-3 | CASSLHRGNEQFF
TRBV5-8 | CASSRTGTEGNQPQHF
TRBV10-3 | CAITRGSSYNEQFF
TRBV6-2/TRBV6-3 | CASNPIKANVLTF
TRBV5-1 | CASSPSDRGQYF
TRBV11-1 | CASSSPGTRNIQYF
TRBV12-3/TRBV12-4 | CASRYTGSQETQYF
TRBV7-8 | CASSFGGRANVLTF